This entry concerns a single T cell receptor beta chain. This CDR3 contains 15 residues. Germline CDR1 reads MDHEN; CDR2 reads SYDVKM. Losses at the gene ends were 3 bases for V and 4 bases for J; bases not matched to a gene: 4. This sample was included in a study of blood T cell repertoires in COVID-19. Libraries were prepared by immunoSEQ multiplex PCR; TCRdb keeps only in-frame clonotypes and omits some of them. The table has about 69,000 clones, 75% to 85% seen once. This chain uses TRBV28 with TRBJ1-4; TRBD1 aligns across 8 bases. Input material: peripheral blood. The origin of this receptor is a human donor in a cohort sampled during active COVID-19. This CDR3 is CASSFRTGNNEKLFF. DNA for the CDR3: TGTGCCAGCAGTTTCAGGACAGGGAATAATGAAAAACTGTTTTTT.